Frequency places the clone carrying this T cell receptor (beta chain) as medium-sized. These data come from a study of T cells in women clearing cervical HPV infection. Study background: Cases: HPV16-related CIN3 or worse on histology, a couple of invasive cancers. Cases' blood sampling followed lesion detection by median about 150 days (90 to 200).

The data were produced by immunoSEQ multiplex PCR, yet TCRdb's version contains in-frame clones alone and is incomplete. The table for this sample gives roughly 30,000 clones. This receptor was obtained from a woman aged 18 to 75 with a cervical HPV16 infection that either progressed to CIN3+ or cleared (not recorded which). The material sequenced was blood buffy coat.

The part of the CDR3 DNA that was read is TGTGCCAGCTCACCACCGACGGCAGCGGCATCAGATACG. Translating it yields CASSPPTAAASDT. The whole CDR3 is CASSPPTAAASDTQYF. The chain recombines TRBV18 with TRBJ2-3, with TRBD2 as a possible D gene (5 bases). The read ends 3 residues before the CDR3 terminus; that terminus is restored from the germline J gene. The germline V and J ends were trimmed by 0 bases and 4 bases, with 14 bases remaining between them. The CDR3 covers 16 residues. CDR1 is KGHSH, CDR2 LQKENI, per germline.